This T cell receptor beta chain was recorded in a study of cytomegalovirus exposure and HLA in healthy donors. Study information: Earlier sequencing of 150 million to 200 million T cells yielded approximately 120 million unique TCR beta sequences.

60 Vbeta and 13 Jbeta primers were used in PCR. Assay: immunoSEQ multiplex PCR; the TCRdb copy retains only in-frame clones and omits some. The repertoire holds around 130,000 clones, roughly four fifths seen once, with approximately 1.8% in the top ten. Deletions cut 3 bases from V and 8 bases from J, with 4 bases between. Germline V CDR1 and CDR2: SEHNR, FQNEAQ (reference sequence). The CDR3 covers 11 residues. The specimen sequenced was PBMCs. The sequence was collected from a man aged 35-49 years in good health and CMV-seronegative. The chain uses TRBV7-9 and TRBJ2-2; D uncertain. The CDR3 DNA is TGTGCCAGCAGCTTCCAGGGGGAGCTGTTTTTT. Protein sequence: CASSFQGELFF.